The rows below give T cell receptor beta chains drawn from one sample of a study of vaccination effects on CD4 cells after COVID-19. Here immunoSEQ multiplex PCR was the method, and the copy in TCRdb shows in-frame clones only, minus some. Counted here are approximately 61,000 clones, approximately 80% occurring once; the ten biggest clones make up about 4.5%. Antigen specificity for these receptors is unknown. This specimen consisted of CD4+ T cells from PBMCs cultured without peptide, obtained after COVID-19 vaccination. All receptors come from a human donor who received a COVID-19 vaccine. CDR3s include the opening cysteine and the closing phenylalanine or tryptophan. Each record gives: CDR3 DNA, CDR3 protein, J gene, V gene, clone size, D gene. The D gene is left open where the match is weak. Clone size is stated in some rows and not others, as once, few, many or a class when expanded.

DNA: TGCAGTGCTAGTAGGTCCCTAGTGAACAATGAGCAGTTCTTC
CDR3: CSASRSLVNNEQFF
J: TRBJ2-1
V: TRBV20-1
size: NA
D: NA

DNA: TGTGCCAGCAGTGGAGAGGTCTACCACTACGAGCAGTACTTC
CDR3: CASSGEVYHYEQYF
J: TRBJ2-7
V: TRBV2
size: NA
D: NA

DNA: TGTGCCAGTAGTATTGAGGGGGGTAGGAACACTGAAGCTTTCTTT
CDR3: CASSIEGGRNTEAFF
J: TRBJ1-1
V: TRBV19
size: NA
D: NA

DNA: TGTGCCAGCAGCTTGGGACACCCTAACTATGGCTACACCTTC
CDR3: CASSLGHPNYGYTF
J: TRBJ1-2
V: TRBV5-6
size: NA
D: NA

DNA: TGCGCCAGCAGCTTCGAGCAACAGGGGGCACAAAATTCACCCCTCCACTTT
CDR3: CASSFEQQGAQNSPLHF
J: TRBJ1-6
V: TRBV5-1
size: NA
D: TRBD1

DNA: TGTGCCAGCAGCCCACCCCCTAGCGGATCCCTCTACGAGCAGTACTTC
CDR3: CASSPPPSGSLYEQYF
J: TRBJ2-7
V: TRBV6-9
size: NA
D: TRBD2

DNA: TGTGCCAGCAGCCCCGGGACTTTCACCGGGGAGCTGTTTTTT
CDR3: CASSPGTFTGELFF
J: TRBJ2-2
V: TRBV5-4
size: NA
D: NA

DNA: TGTGCCAGTAGTACCGGGACAGGGGTGGGCATTCAGTACTTC
CDR3: CASSTGTGVGIQYF
J: TRBJ2-4
V: TRBV19
size: NA
D: TRBD1

DNA: TGTGCCACCCCCCCCGGGGCGGACACTGAAGCTTTCTTT
CDR3: CATPPGADTEAFF
J: TRBJ1-1
V: TRBV27
size: NA
D: NA

DNA: TGTGCCAGCAGTCGAGACAGGGTCGCGAACACCGGGGAGCTGTTTTTT
CDR3: CASSRDRVANTGELFF
J: TRBJ2-2
V: TRBV6-9
size: NA
D: TRBD1

DNA: TGTGCCAGCAGCGTCGGGTCAGTCCTTAATTCACCCCTCCACTTT
CDR3: CASSVGSVLNSPLHF
J: TRBJ1-6
V: TRBV9
size: NA
D: NA

DNA: TGTGCCAGTAGTATGGGGGGGAGTAGCGGATTTACAGATACGCAGTATTTT
CDR3: CASSMGGSSGFTDTQYF
J: TRBJ2-3
V: TRBV19
size: NA
D: TRBD2

DNA: TGTGCCAGCAGGCCCCAGGTAGTAGGGGAGCAGTTCTTC
CDR3: CASRPQVVGEQFF
J: TRBJ2-1
V: TRBV2
size: few
D: NA

DNA: TGTGCCAGCAGCTTAGCGTCCAGGATCATATACCGGTGGGCTTTCTTT
CDR3: CASSLASRIIYRWAFF
J: TRBJ1-1
V: TRBV7-2
size: NA
D: NA

DNA: TGTGCCAGCAGTTACTCGGGACAGGGGGGTTCACCCCTCCACTTT
CDR3: CASSYSGQGGSPLHF
J: TRBJ1-6
V: TRBV6-5
size: few
D: TRBD1

DNA: TGTGCCAGCAGGAGTACCAATGACAATGAGCAGTTCTTC
CDR3: CASRSTNDNEQFF
J: TRBJ2-1
V: TRBV12-3/TRBV12-4
size: NA
D: NA

DNA: TGTGCCAGCAGTTTATTCATCACGGGACAATATATACATGGCTACACCTTC
CDR3: CASSLFITGQYIHGYTF
J: TRBJ1-2
V: TRBV28
size: few
D: NA

DNA: TGTGCCAGCAGCCACCACGGACCCGGGGGGACTGAAGCTTTCTTT
CDR3: CASSHHGPGGTEAFF
J: TRBJ1-1
V: TRBV4-2
size: NA
D: NA

DNA: TGCGCCAGCAGCGCTAGCGGGAGTCTCTCCTACGAGCAGTACTTC
CDR3: CASSASGSLSYEQYF
J: TRBJ2-7
V: TRBV5-1
size: NA
D: TRBD2

DNA: TGTGCCAGCAGCTTCCTTACAGGTTATGAGCAGTTCTTC
CDR3: CASSFLTGYEQFF
J: TRBJ2-1
V: TRBV7-8
size: NA
D: NA

DNA: TGTGCCAGCAGCGCAACCGCGGGGGACGAGCAGTTCTTC
CDR3: CASSATAGDEQFF
J: TRBJ2-1
V: TRBV5-4
size: NA
D: TRBD2

DNA: TGTGCCAGCAGCTCCGATTTTGTCGGGGAGCTGTTTTTT
CDR3: CASSSDFVGELFF
J: TRBJ2-2
V: TRBV7-8
size: NA
D: NA

DNA: TGCGCCAGCAGTCCTCCGGGAGAAGGAACCTATGGCTACACCTTC
CDR3: CASSPPGEGTYGYTF
J: TRBJ1-2
V: TRBV23-1
size: NA
D: NA